The 29 T cell receptor beta chains below come from one sample, sequenced in a study of metastatic and nonmetastatic thyroid tumors. Thyroid surgery had not been preceded by any treatment in any patient. Through MiXCR, TCRdb re-clonotyped the PCR reads. The table shows around 65,000 clones, with 13% to 15% occurring only once. The specimen was blood. The source of these receptors is a male donor with papillary thyroid cancer or a benign thyroid nodule (not recorded which). Some clones in this sample may be carry-over from other donors' samples.

This clone was found many times. The chain links TRBV4-3 to TRBJ2-3; TRBD2 matches at 10 bases. V was pared by 4 bases and J by 1 base, with 14 bases of the junction left unmatched. Germline CDR1 LGHNA, CDR2 YSLEER. The CDR3 spans 19 residues. CDR3 protein: CASSRGGLAGARGTDTQYF. The CDR3 DNA follows: TGCGCCAGCAGCCGGGGGGGGCTAGCGGGAGCTCGTGGCACAGATACGCAGTATTTT.

There are a few counts of this clone. Being one base from a much bigger clone, this may be a read error. This CDR3 is also generated by other DNA sequences in the sample. This rearrangement joins TRBV4-3 to TRBJ1-1, with 8 bases identical to TRBD1. From germline, CDR1 is LGHNA and CDR2 YSLEER. The CDR3 consists of 15 residues. The V and J ends lost 4 bases and 2 bases, in that order; junction bases with no gene match: 6. In DNA form, the CDR3 reads TGCGCCAGCAGCCCTTCCGGGACAGGTAACACTGAAGCTTTCTTT. Translated, it gives CASSPSGTGNTEAFF.

This clone was detected ten times or more. The gene calls are TRBV19 and TRBJ2-2, with D possibly matching TRBD1 (5 bases). CDR1 and CDR2 (germline): LNHDA, SQIVND (reference sequence). Trimming left V 1 base short and J 4 bases short, with 10 bases between. The CDR3 sequence is 15 residues long. The chain's CDR3 is CASSIGQLGTGELFF. The CDR3 DNA follows: TGTGCCAGTAGTATAGGACAGTTGGGCACCGGGGAGCTGTTTTTT.

This clone showed up many times. The chain is built from TRBV30 and TRBJ1-2; no definite D call. The V and J ends lost 4 bases and 1 base respectively, with 19 bases between them. The germline V gene has CDR1 GTSNPN and CDR2 SVGIG (reference sequence). The CDR3 loop spans 16 amino acids. The CDR3 spells CAWTGFRARHNYGYTF. As DNA, the CDR3 is TGTGCCTGGACGGGGTTTCGAGCCAGACATAACTATGGCTACACCTTC.

Only a few counts were recorded for this clone. This may be a read error, as it is one base from a much larger clone. The chain is built from TRBV19 and TRBJ2-5; D is unresolved. The CDR3 consists of 14 residues. Trimming left V 5 bases short and J 5 bases short, with 15 bases between. Germline V gene sequence: CDR1 LNHDA, CDR2 SQIVND (reference sequence). In DNA, the CDR3 is TGTGCCAGTAGTGCGCTTAACGTAGTTGAGACCCAGTACTTC. The encoded protein is CASSALNVVETQYF.

This clone was picked up many times. The J gene is TRBJ2-7, the V gene TRBV5-6; D gene unclear. Trimming pared 0 bases from V and 4 bases from J, leaving 11 bases between. CDR1 SGHDT and CDR2 YYEEEE come from the germline V gene. CDR3 length: 14 residues. The CDR3 DNA sequence: TGTGCCAGCAGCTTGGAAGAGTCCAAGTACGAGCAGTACTTC. The encoded protein is CASSLEESKYEQYF.

This clone was counted ten times or more. This chain uses TRBV5-1 with TRBJ1-1; weak D call: TRBD1 (5 bases). Trimming left V 7 bases short and J 5 bases short, with 18 bases between. CDR3 length: 14 amino acids. The germline gives CDR1 SGHRS, CDR2 YFSETQ. The CDR3 DNA sequence: TGCGCCAGCCGAAACGGGCAGGGTCGTACTGAAGCTTTCTTT. Protein product: CASRNGQGRTEAFF.

This clone was seen ten or more times. The genes are TRBV5-1 and TRBJ1-5, with TRBD1 identical over 7 bases. Germline trimming cut 0 bases from V and 5 bases from J; bases unmatched to any gene: 2. From germline, CDR1 is SGHRS and CDR2 YFSETQ. The CDR3 length is 14 residues. DNA of the CDR3: TGCGCCAGCAGCTTGGAGGGGGCCTATCAGCCCCAGCATTTT. This gives the protein CASSLEGAYQPQHF.

The table lists this clone with many counts. V usage is TRBV7-2 and J usage is TRBJ2-1; D may be TRBD2 (6 bases). CDR1 is SGHTA, CDR2 FQGNSA, per germline. V was pared by 5 bases and J by 4 bases, with 18 bases between. The CDR3 spans 16 residues. As DNA, the CDR3 is TGTGCCAGCAGCCAAGTCGGCGCTAGCGAATACAATGAGCAGTTCTTC. The encoded protein is CASSQVGASEYNEQFF. The full variable domain, with the rest looked up from reference TRBV7-2 and TRBJ2-1, is GAGVSQSPSNKVTEKGKDVELRCDPISGHTALYWYRQSLGQGLEFLIYFQGNSAPDKSGLPSDRFSAERTGGSVSTLTIQRTQQEDSAVYLCASSQVGASEYNEQFFGPGTRLTVL.

This clone was counted a few times. The chain is built from TRBV6-1 and TRBJ2-5, with D possibly matching TRBD1 (6 bases). The CDR3 is 16 amino acids. Trimming pared 1 base from V and 8 bases from J, leaving 20 bases between. The germline V gene encodes CDR1 MNHNS and CDR2 SASEGT. The CDR3 bases are TGTGCCAGCAGTGAAGTGACAGGTGAATGTGGGGATACCCAGTACTTC. This codes for CASSEVTGECGDTQYF.

This clone has at least ten counts. This rearrangement joins TRBV18 to TRBJ2-1, with D uncertain. The CDR3 spans 13 residues. Trimming took off 3 bases at V and 5 bases at J, with 8 bases between the two ends. Looked up from germline, CDR1 is KGHSH and CDR2 is LQKENI. In DNA, the CDR3 is TGTGCCAGCTCACCCGGGTATGACAATGAGCAGTTCTTC. Translation: CASSPGYDNEQFF.

The sample holds many counts of this clone. The chain joins TRBV10-1 to TRBJ2-7; the match to TRBD2 covers 13 bases. This CDR3 spans 17 amino acids. Per the germline V gene, CDR1 is WNHNN and CDR2 is SYGVQD (reference sequence). Losses at the gene ends were 4 bases for V and 6 bases for J; bases not matched to a gene: 12. The CDR3 region is CASSGRLAGGHGVEQYV. CDR3 coding DNA: TGCGCCAGCAGTGGACGACTAGCGGGAGGCCACGGGGTCGAGCAGTACGTC.

This clone has a count of ten or more. The J gene is TRBJ1-2, the V gene TRBV5-1; weak D call: TRBD1 (6 bases). Germline V gene sequence: CDR1 SGHRS, CDR2 YFSETQ. The CDR3 has 14 amino acids. The V end was cut by 1 base, the J end by 5 bases, with 12 bases between. The CDR3 loop reads CASSLSGGGYGYTF. The CDR3 nucleotides are TGCGCCAGCAGCTTGTCTGGGGGCGGGTATGGCTACACCTTC.

This clone was seen at least ten times. The V gene is TRBV19, the J gene TRBJ2-3; D is undetermined. CDR1 LNHDA and CDR2 SQIVND come from the germline V gene (reference sequence). Trimming removed 1 base at V and 4 bases at J, with 9 bases between. The CDR3 runs to 14 residues. CDR3 residues: CASSIGLGPDTQYF. For the CDR3, the DNA is TGTGCCAGTAGTATAGGTCTGGGCCCAGATACGCAGTATTTT.

This clone was counted at least ten times. V usage is TRBV24-1 and J usage is TRBJ2-3; 7 bases fit TRBD2. V trimming: 2 bases; J trimming: 0 bases; junction bases outside the gene matches: 4. Germline CDR1 and CDR2: KGHDR and SFDVKD. This CDR3 comprises 16 residues. Here the CDR3 reads CATSDYLADSTDTQYF. CDR3 DNA: TGTGCCACCAGTGATTATCTAGCGGACAGCACAGATACGCAGTATTTT.

The CDR3 DNA sequence: TGTGCCAGCAGCCCGGCGACAGGGCCTGGAAACACCATATATTTT. It translates to CASSPATGPGNTIYF. The V gene is TRBV7-2, the J gene TRBJ1-3; 7 nucleotides align to TRBD1. Trimming cost V 5 bases and J 2 bases; bases outside gene matches: 6. CDR1 is SGHTA, CDR2 FQGNSA, per germline. CDR3 length equals 15 residues.

The DNA for the CDR3 is TGTGCCAGCAGCACCTACAGGGTGCCGTACGAGCAGTACTTC. Amino acids: CASSTYRVPYEQYF. The chain uses TRBV11-3 and TRBJ2-7; D is possibly TRBD1 (6 bases). The CDR3 extends over 14 amino acids. Trimming removed 5 bases from V and 4 bases from J, with 15 bases in between. CDR1 is SGHNT, CDR2 YENEEA, per germline.

CDR3 region: CASSMGATGANVLTF. CDR3 DNA: TGTGCCAGTAGTATGGGGGCGACAGGGGCCAACGTCCTGACTTTC. This sequence joins TRBV19 and TRBJ2-6, with D tentatively TRBD1 (6 bases). Germline V lookup: CDR1 LNHDA, CDR2 SQIVND (reference sequence). CDR3 length equals 15 residues. V was cut by 3 bases and J by 4 bases, with 10 bases left in between.

This clone came up a few times. This may be a read error, as it is one base from a much larger clone. The chain has TRBV16 and TRBJ2-7; D is unresolved. The CDR3 sequence is 14 residues long. Germline values: CDR1 KGHSY, CDR2 FQNENV. CDR3 residues: CASIPRGSSYEQYF. Here the CDR3 DNA reads TGTGCCAGCATCCCTCGTGGCAGCTCCTACGAACAGTACTTC.

This clone was seen repeatedly, ten times or more. The sample contains more than one DNA sequence encoding this CDR3. The chain combines TRBV11-2 with TRBJ1-6; D not resolved. The CDR3 loop spans 13 amino acids. V shed 8 bases and J shed 9 bases, with 14 bases lying between them. Germline CDR1 SGHAT, CDR2 FQNNGV. CDR3 sequence: CASGIVETSPLHF. The CDR3 DNA follows: TGTGCCAGCGGGATAGTGGAAACTTCACCCCTCCACTTT.

This clone is labeled as medium-sized (0.01 to 0.1%). J is TRBJ2-7 and V is TRBV10-1; 12 positions match TRBD2. Per the germline V gene, CDR1 is WNHNN and CDR2 is SYGVQD (reference sequence). The CDR3 covers 15 residues. The J segment lost 3 bases and the V segment lost 7 bases, leaving 7 bases of the junction unmatched. The DNA for the CDR3 is TGCGCCAGCAATTACAGGACTAGCGGGATCTACGAGCAGTACTTC. It is translated as CASNYRTSGIYEQYF.

The sample holds many counts of this clone. This chain links TRBV10-3 with TRBJ2-1; unclear D gene. Per the germline V gene, CDR1 is ENHRY and CDR2 is SYGVKD. Trimming stripped 3 bases from V and 6 bases from J, with 12 bases between. The length of the CDR3 is 14 residues. CDR3 coding DNA: TGTGCCATCAGTGACCCAACTCGGAGCAATGAGCAGTTCTTC. Translated, it gives CAISDPTRSNEQFF.

At least ten counts were recorded for this clone. The chain links TRBV6-1 to TRBJ2-1, with 9 bases lining up with TRBD1. The V and J ends lost 6 bases and 4 bases, in that order; junction bases with no gene match: 7. The germline V gene encodes CDR1 MNHNS and CDR2 SASEGT. The CDR3 has 15 residues. The DNA for the CDR3 is TGTGCCAGCAGCCTCCGGGACAGGGATTACAATGAGCAGTTCTTC. Translating gives CASSLRDRDYNEQFF.

In the case of this clone: A read error may be the cause here, since a much bigger clone is one base away. This CDR3 is also generated by other DNA sequences in the sample. The V gene is TRBV10-3, the J gene TRBJ2-2; 7 nucleotides agree with TRBD1. CDR1 ENHRY and CDR2 SYGVKD come from the germline V gene. The CDR3 spans 14 residues. CDR3 loop: CAITRTGNTGELFF. The CDR3 coding sequence is TGTGCTATCACTCGGACAGGGAACACCGGGGAGCTGTTTTTT.

This clone was observed a handful of times. This may be a read error: a much more frequent sequence differs by one nucleotide. The chain employs TRBV7-3 and TRBJ1-3; perhaps TRBD1 as D (5 bases). Germline-derived CDR1 and CDR2 are SGHTA and FQGTGA. V lost 0 bases and J lost 3, with 12 bases in between. This CDR3 has 16 residues. In nucleotides, the CDR3 is TGTGCCAGCAGCTTAACGGCAGGGCCATGTGGAAACACCATATATTTT. Its protein product is CASSLTAGPCGNTIYF.

This clone has at least ten counts. The V gene is TRBV12-3 or TRBV12-4, the J gene TRBJ1-1, with unresolved D. V was trimmed by 3 bases and J by 0 bases, leaving 8 bases between them. CDR3 length equals 14 residues. The CDR3 loop reads CASSLELMNTEAFF. DNA of the CDR3: TGTGCCAGCAGTTTGGAACTGATGAACACTGAAGCTTTCTTT.

This clone was picked up many times. This rearrangement joins TRBV11-1 to TRBJ2-7; D may correspond to TRBD1 or TRBD2 (6 bases each). Germline V lookup: CDR1 SGHAT, CDR2 FQDESV (reference sequence). V lost 5 bases and J lost 5, with 25 bases in between. The CDR3 loop spans 17 amino acids. The CDR3 loop reads CASSGDRDFRGNDEQYF. CDR3 DNA: TGTGCCAGCAGCGGTGACCGGGACTTCAGGGGAAATGACGAGCAGTACTTC.

This chain connects TRBV20-1 to TRBJ2-5; 7 nucleotides align to TRBD1. CDR1 DFQATT and CDR2 SNEGSKA come from the germline V gene (reference sequence). The junction had 10 bases not matched to a gene; V was cut back by 0 bases and J by 3 bases. This CDR3 is built from 16 residues. In nucleotides, the CDR3 is TGCAGTGCTAGAGATGCCAAGGGACAGCAGGAAGAGACCCAGTACTTC. Translation: CSARDAKGQQEETQYF.

The chain employs TRBV11-2 and TRBJ2-2; D is uncertain. Trimming shortened V by 2 bases and J by 1 base, and 5 bases separated the two germline ends. There are 14 residues in the CDR3. Germline CDR1 and CDR2: SGHAT and FQNNGV. The CDR3 protein is CASSLLQNTGELFF. The CDR3 nucleotides read TGTGCCAGCAGCTTATTACAGAACACCGGGGAGCTGTTTTTT.